A single sample is the source of the 29 T cell receptor beta chains below, sequenced in a study of OX40 agonist ivuxolimab in advanced cancers. The protocol was immunoSEQ multiplex PCR, while the TCRdb copy is restricted to in-frame clones and leaves out a portion. The sample yields some 100,000 clones, around 80% seen once. The sample was CD4+ or CD8+ T cells sorted from blood, taken in a trial of the OX40 agonist ivuxolimab. These receptors all come from an adult with an advanced solid tumor such as melanoma, head and neck, liver or kidney cancer.

This clone was seen a single time. The V gene is TRBV18, the J gene TRBJ2-7, with 7 nucleotides matching TRBD1. The length of the CDR3 is 13 residues. CDR1 is KGHSH, CDR2 LQKENI, per germline. V gave up 3 bases and J gave up 4 bases; unmatched junction bases: 3. The CDR3 sequence: CASSPTGRYEQYF. The CDR3 bases are TGTGCCAGCTCACCGACAGGGCGGTACGAGCAGTACTTC.

The chain links TRBV19 to TRBJ1-2; weak D call: TRBD1 (5 bases). The CDR3 covers 12 residues. Per the germline V gene, CDR1 is LNHDA and CDR2 is SQIVND (reference sequence). V lost 10 bases, J lost 7 bases, and 16 bases lay in between. The CDR3 nucleotides are TGTGCCACCCGGCAACAGGTTCGTGGCTACACCTTC. This codes for CATRQQVRGYTF.

This clone is a singleton in its sample. The chain employs TRBV12-5 and TRBJ2-5; D may be TRBD2 (6 bases). This CDR3 has 13 residues. Germline values: CDR1 LGHNT, CDR2 FRNRAP. Trimming took off 6 bases at V and 7 bases at J, with 15 bases between the two ends. CDR3 bases: TGTGCTAGTGGCACCGGGACTGCCAGGACCCAGTACTTC. Amino acids: CASGTGTARTQYF.

The rearrangement uses TRBV4-3 and TRBJ1-3, with unresolved D. Between the trimmed V and J ends, which lost 0 bases and 0 bases, there was a span of 9 bases. The CDR3 is made up of 16 amino acids. Germline V gene sequence: CDR1 LGHNA, CDR2 YSLEER. The CDR3 nucleotides are TGCGCCAGCAGCCAAGATCCCAGCCTCTCTGGAAACACCATATATTTT. It codes for CASSQDPSLSGNTIYF.

The chain joins TRBV5-5 to TRBJ1-1; no definite D call. Trimming took 4 bases from V and 3 from J, leaving 13 bases between them. From germline, CDR1 is SGHKS and CDR2 YYEKEE (reference sequence). The CDR3 loop spans 14 amino acids. The CDR3 region is CASSLTEMDTEAFF. In DNA, the CDR3 is TGTGCCAGCAGCCTCACCGAGATGGACACTGAAGCTTTCTTT.

This chain connects TRBV11-2 to TRBJ1-1; D is uncertain. Trimming removed 0 bases at V and 1 base at J, with 9 bases between. Germline CDR1 and CDR2: SGHAT and FQNNGV. This CDR3 spans 15 amino acids. The CDR3 DNA reads TGTGCCAGCAGCTTAGAGCGGGTCGCGAACACTGAAGCTTTCTTT. Translating it yields CASSLERVANTEAFF.

This clone has only a few counts. The gene calls are TRBV6-5 and TRBJ1-2, with a tentative D call TRBD1 (5 bases). This CDR3 has 14 amino acids. Trimming removed 2 bases at V and 4 bases at J, with 11 bases between. CDR1 MNHEY and CDR2 SVGAGI come from the germline V gene. DNA of the CDR3: TGTGCCAGCAGTTACCTTCGGGACGGCTATGGCTACACCTTC. This translates into CASSYLRDGYGYTF.

J is TRBJ2-7 and V is TRBV19; D unclear. Germline CDR1 and CDR2: LNHDA and SQIVND (reference sequence). V was clipped by 7 bases and J by 1 base, with 17 bases between them. This CDR3 spans 15 amino acids. The CDR3 loop reads CASMSVGLDSYEQYF. The CDR3 bases are TGTGCCAGTATGTCGGTCGGGCTAGATTCCTACGAGCAGTACTTC.

The chain carries TRBV27 and TRBJ1-6; TRBD1 matches at 7 bases. The germline V gene has CDR1 MNHEY and CDR2 SMNVEV (reference sequence). CDR3 size: 14 residues. With 7 bases clipped from V and 6 bases from J, the junction kept 6 bases outside the gene matches. This CDR3 is CASTTGLFNSPLHF. The CDR3 DNA reads as TGTGCCAGCACGACAGGGCTGTTTAATTCACCCCTCCACTTT.

The gene calls are TRBV21-1 and TRBJ2-3; no DNA check was done on the table's D call, TRBD1. TRBV21-1 is tagged as a pseudogene. CDR3 size: 19 residues. The CDR3 bases are TGTGCCAGCAGCAAAAATGGGGATGGGCGGACAGGGGGCGACGATACGCAGTATTTT. This codes for CASSKNGDGRTGGDDTQYF.

The chain recombines TRBV28 with TRBJ2-7, with a tentative D call TRBD1 (6 bases). The CDR3 is 14 residues long. Germline V CDR1 and CDR2: MDHEN, SYDVKM. V shed 1 base and J shed 5 bases, with 12 bases lying between them. The CDR3 DNA reads as TGTGCCAGCAGTTTATTACAGGGTTCAAACGAGCAGTACTTC. It yields the protein CASSLLQGSNEQYF.

The gene calls are TRBV7-6 and TRBJ1-1; no definite D call. Trimming took off 3 bases at V and 0 bases at J, with 8 bases between the two ends. The CDR3 is 14 amino acids. Germline-derived CDR1 and CDR2 are SGHVS and FNYEAQ. The CDR3 nucleotides read TGTGCCAGCAGCTTGGGCAGGCTGAACACTGAAGCTTTCTTT. Its protein product is CASSLGRLNTEAFF.

The chain employs TRBV7-8 and TRBJ2-7; maybe TRBD2 (6 bases). CDR1 is SGHVS and CDR2 is FQNEAQ in the germline V gene. V lost 5 bases and J lost 2, with 10 bases in between. This CDR3 is built from 13 residues. The CDR3 region is CASSLGTAYEQYF. As DNA, the CDR3 is TGTGCCAGCAGCCTGGGGACTGCCTACGAGCAGTACTTC.

This chain joins TRBV27 and TRBJ2-2; D possibly corresponds to TRBD2 (6 bases). Deletions cut 2 bases from V and 5 bases from J, with 12 bases between. The CDR3 loop spans 15 amino acids. Per the germline V gene, CDR1 is MNHEY and CDR2 is SMNVEV (reference sequence). The CDR3 loop reads CASSLATRNTGELFF. The CDR3, as DNA: TGTGCCAGCAGTTTAGCGACTAGGAATACCGGGGAGCTGTTTTTT.

The genes are TRBV4-1 and TRBJ1-3; maybe TRBD1 (5 bases). V lost 0 bases to trimming and J lost 1 base, with 16 bases between them. From germline, CDR1 is MGHRA and CDR2 YSYEKL. The CDR3 is 18 amino acids. The CDR3 DNA is TGCGCCAGCAGCCAAGATATTTGGGGCGGGGATTCTGGAAACACCATATATTTT. It codes for CASSQDIWGGDSGNTIYF.

V gene TRBV5-6 combines with J gene TRBJ2-7; no reliable D call. The CDR3 has 14 amino acids. Trimming removed 1 base at V and 1 base at J, with 9 bases between. The germline CDR1 and CDR2 sequences are SGHDT and YYEEEE. The CDR3 DNA is TGTGCCAGCAGCTTGACAATGAATTCCTACGAGCAGTACTTC. Translation gives CASSLTMNSYEQYF.

The rearrangement joins TRBV6-5 to TRBJ1-1; TRBD1 might be the D (5 bases). V gave up 0 bases and J gave up 6 bases, with 8 bases separating them. Germline-derived CDR1 and CDR2 are MNHEY and SVGAGI. CDR3 length: 13 residues. The CDR3 DNA sequence: TGTGCCAGCAGTTACTCGACAGTTTCTGAAGCTTTCTTT. Amino acid sequence: CASSYSTVSEAFF.

The J gene is TRBJ2-3, the V gene TRBV14; D unresolved. Trimming removed 4 bases from V and 5 bases from J, with 10 bases in between. The CDR3 has 13 residues. CDR1 is SGHDN, CDR2 FVKESK, per germline. Written as DNA, the CDR3 is TGTGCCAGCAGCCCCTATAACGAAGATACGCAGTATTTT. This sequence encodes CASSPYNEDTQYF.

The rearrangement joins TRBV5-1 to TRBJ2-4; the D gene is possibly TRBD2 (6 bases). Trimming stripped 2 bases from V and 3 bases from J, with 21 bases between. Germline-derived CDR1 and CDR2 are SGHRS and YFSETQ. This CDR3 is built from 18 residues. CDR3 loop: CASSFVVEGGLYKNIQYF. The CDR3 coding sequence is TGCGCCAGCAGCTTCGTGGTGGAGGGAGGTCTCTACAAAAACATTCAGTACTTC.

The chain carries TRBV11-2 and TRBJ2-7, with D uncertain. This CDR3 region has 14 residues. Trimming cost V 5 bases and J 2 bases, with 13 bases left between them. Germline V gene sequence: CDR1 SGHAT, CDR2 FQNNGV. The CDR3 reads CASSHENRAYEQYF. CDR3 in DNA: TGTGCCAGCAGCCACGAAAACAGAGCCTACGAGCAGTACTTC.

Here the CDR3 DNA reads TGTGCCAGCTTTCAGGGTGGAGAACATACGCAGTATTTT. Its protein product is CASFQGGEHTQYF. The rearrangement uses TRBV6-1 and TRBJ2-3, with D tentatively TRBD1 (5 bases). With 8 bases removed from V and 7 bases from J, the gap between germline ends came to 16 bases. Germline V gene sequence: CDR1 MNHNS, CDR2 SASEGT. This CDR3 contains 13 residues.

In its sample, this clone ranks as medium-sized (0.01 to 0.1%). The chain joins TRBV19 to TRBJ1-5; D possibly corresponds to TRBD1 (6 bases). This CDR3 is built from 15 residues. The V end was cut by 10 bases, the J end by 1 base, with 17 bases between. CDR1 is LNHDA and CDR2 is SQIVND in the germline V gene (reference sequence). CDR3 nucleotide sequence: TGTGCCACTTCGTATGGGGGCAGGAGCAATCAGCCCCAGCATTTT. Translating gives CATSYGGRSNQPQHF.

The chain is built from TRBV4-1 and TRBJ2-1; D gene unclear. Germline V gene data show CDR1 as MGHRA and CDR2 as YSYEKL. The CDR3 sequence is 15 residues long. Trimming pared 6 bases from V and 2 bases from J, leaving 14 bases between. The CDR3 sequence: CASSLQLGAYNEQFF. CDR3 nucleotides: TGCGCCAGCAGTCTCCAGTTAGGCGCCTACAATGAGCAGTTCTTC.

This clone occurred a few times. This sequence joins TRBV11-1 and TRBJ1-1; D remains ambiguous. The CDR3 sequence is 12 residues long. V shed 3 bases and J shed 12 bases, with 14 bases lying between them. Germline V gives CDR1 SGHAT, CDR2 FQDESV (reference sequence). CDR3 DNA sequence: TGTGCCAGCAGCTTCTCGGGTTCGGTGACTTTCTTT. Encoded protein: CASSFSGSVTFF.

The V call is TRBV18, the J call TRBJ2-4, with TRBD2 matching over 9 bases. The CDR3 covers 17 residues. CDR1 is KGHSH, CDR2 LQKENI, per germline. V gave up 8 bases and J gave up 7 bases; unmatched junction bases: 18. CDR3 protein: CASPLRTSALGWNIQYF. The CDR3 nucleotides read TGTGCCAGCCCCCTTCGGACTAGCGCCCTTGGGTGGAACATTCAGTACTTC.

The chain recombines TRBV12-5 with TRBJ1-4, with a weak D call TRBD1 (5 bases). CDR3 length: 18 residues. With 0 bases removed from V and 0 bases from J, the gap between germline ends came to 14 bases. Germline loops: CDR1 LGHNT, CDR2 FRNRAP. CDR3 loop: CASGLVLTGVATNEKLFF. The CDR3 DNA sequence: TGTGCTAGTGGTTTGGTACTCACAGGTGTTGCAACTAATGAAAAACTGTTTTTT.

The rearrangement links TRBV7-7 to TRBJ1-1; D unresolved. Germline V gene sequence: CDR1 SSHAT, CDR2 FNYEAQ (reference sequence). V gave up 2 bases and J gave up 0 bases, with 4 bases separating them. The CDR3 runs to 13 residues. CDR3 loop: CASSLTVNTEAFF. The CDR3 nucleotides read TGTGCCAGCAGCTTAACAGTGAACACTGAAGCTTTCTTT.

The V and J genes are TRBV6-1 and TRBJ2-6; D remains unclear. Germline loops: CDR1 MNHNS, CDR2 SASEGT. V lost 9 bases, J lost 3 bases, and 9 bases lay in between. CDR3 length: 13 residues. Here the CDR3 reads CASRRNGANVLTF. CDR3 nucleotide sequence: TGTGCCAGTCGCAGGAATGGGGCCAACGTCCTGACTTTC.

This chain joins TRBV19 and TRBJ1-5; D ambiguous. Germline CDR1 and CDR2: LNHDA and SQIVND (reference sequence). V was pared by 4 bases and J by 10 bases, with 14 bases between. CDR3 size: 13 residues. This chain's CDR3 is CASSTTRLTPQHF. The CDR3 nucleotides are TGTGCCAGTAGTACCACCCGGTTAACACCCCAGCATTTT.